A selection of T cell receptor beta chains follows, all from one sample in a study of blood T cells in healthy people across ages. TCRdb independently ran MiXCR on the 5' RACE reads; one entry per CDR3 protein. The sample records approximately 810,000 distinct CDR3 sequences, 35% to 40% being singletons. The sequenced material came from blood. The receptors derive from a man aged 18-30 years in good health. Each CDR3 is given with its conserved first and last residue. The order of the fields is D gene, clone size, J gene, V gene, CDR3 protein, CDR3 DNA. A D gene is named only where the DNA matches it firmly. Clone size, where shown, is once, few, many, or a class for clones that have expanded.

d_gene: NA
abundance: NA
j_gene: TRBJ2-7
v_gene: TRBV21-1
CDR3aa: CASSKVGGPANEQYF
CDR3nt: TGTGCCAGCAGCAAAGTAGGAGGACCCGCCAACGAGCAGTACTTC

d_gene: NA
abundance: few
j_gene: TRBJ1-1
v_gene: TRBV7-9
CDR3aa: CASSAPDRLGTEAFF
CDR3nt: TGTGCCAGCAGCGCCCCGGACAGATTGGGGACTGAAGCTTTCTTT

d_gene: TRBD1
abundance: NA
j_gene: TRBJ1-1
v_gene: TRBV5-1
CDR3aa: CASSETGVEAFF
CDR3nt: TGCGCCAGCAGCGAAACAGGGGTTGAAGCTTTCTTT

d_gene: TRBD1
abundance: NA
j_gene: TRBJ2-7
v_gene: TRBV4-3
CDR3aa: CASSRDRQYEQYF
CDR3nt: TGCGCCAGCAGCCGGGACAGGCAATACGAGCAGTACTTC

d_gene: NA
abundance: few
j_gene: TRBJ1-1
v_gene: TRBV12-3/TRBV12-4
CDR3aa: CASSFLLLNEAFF
CDR3nt: TGTGCCAGCAGTTTTTTGTTGCTGAATGAAGCTTTCTTT

d_gene: NA
abundance: few
j_gene: TRBJ2-3
v_gene: TRBV28
CDR3aa: CASSRPSVTDTQYF
CDR3nt: TGTGCCAGCAGTCGTCCTAGCGTCACAGATACGCAGTATTTT

d_gene: NA
abundance: NA
j_gene: TRBJ1-5
v_gene: TRBV28
CDR3aa: CASSATGNFQPQHF
CDR3nt: TGTGCCAGCAGTGCTACAGGGAATTTTCAGCCCCAGCATTTT

d_gene: NA
abundance: few
j_gene: TRBJ2-3
v_gene: TRBV9
CDR3aa: CANSPSPDTQYF
CDR3nt: TGTGCCAACAGCCCGTCCCCAGATACGCAGTATTTT

d_gene: NA
abundance: once
j_gene: TRBJ1-5
v_gene: TRBV7-2
CDR3aa: CASSLAPTNRPQHF
CDR3nt: TGTGCCAGCAGCTTAGCCCCCACAAATCGGCCCCAGCATTTT

d_gene: NA
abundance: NA
j_gene: TRBJ2-1
v_gene: TRBV14
CDR3aa: CASSQELGNEQFF
CDR3nt: TGTGCCAGCAGCCAAGAGCTTGGAAATGAGCAGTTCTTC

d_gene: NA
abundance: many
j_gene: TRBJ1-2
v_gene: TRBV7-9
CDR3aa: CASSLYGGPVDGGYTF
CDR3nt: TGTGCCAGCAGCCTCTACGGAGGTCCCGTTGATGGCGGCTACACCTTC

d_gene: NA
abundance: once
j_gene: TRBJ1-2
v_gene: TRBV19
CDR3aa: CASSIDPDPNGYTF
CDR3nt: TGTGCCAGTAGTATAGATCCCGATCCCAATGGCTACACCTTC

d_gene: TRBD2
abundance: few
j_gene: TRBJ2-7
v_gene: TRBV7-2
CDR3aa: CASSQTSGGPYEQYF
CDR3nt: TGTGCCAGCAGCCAGACTAGCGGGGGCCCCTACGAGCAGTACTTC

d_gene: NA
abundance: NA
j_gene: TRBJ1-1
v_gene: TRBV12-3/TRBV12-4
CDR3aa: CARSWVGGQNTEAFF
CDR3nt: TGTGCCCGCAGTTGGGTTGGGGGACAGAACACTGAAGCTTTCTTT

d_gene: NA
abundance: once
j_gene: TRBJ1-2
v_gene: TRBV7-9
CDR3aa: CASSPRTNSGYGYTF
CDR3nt: TGTGCCAGCAGCCCCCGGACTAACTCCGGCTATGGCTACACCTTC

d_gene: NA
abundance: NA
j_gene: TRBJ2-6
v_gene: TRBV7-8
CDR3aa: CASSLARYSGANVRTF
CDR3nt: TGTGCCAGCAGCTTAGCGAGATACTCTGGGGCCAACGTCCGGACTTTC

d_gene: NA
abundance: NA
j_gene: TRBJ2-3
v_gene: TRBV9
CDR3aa: CASSPGDFGGTQYF
CDR3nt: TGTGCCAGCAGCCCTGGGGATTTCGGGGGTACGCAGTATTTT

d_gene: TRBD2
abundance: NA
j_gene: TRBJ2-5
v_gene: TRBV20-1
CDR3aa: CSAPTSGGKEINEQYF
CDR3nt: TGCAGTGCTCCTACTAGCGGGGGTAAGGAAATAAATGAGCAGTACTTC

d_gene: TRBD1
abundance: few
j_gene: TRBJ1-1
v_gene: TRBV2
CDR3aa: CASSEGDRGPNTEAFF
CDR3nt: TGTGCCAGCAGTGAAGGCGACAGGGGGCCGAACACTGAAGCTTTCTTT

d_gene: TRBD1
abundance: NA
j_gene: TRBJ2-3
v_gene: TRBV7-2
CDR3aa: CASSLAQGAWDTQYF
CDR3nt: TGTGCCAGCAGCTTAGCACAGGGGGCGTGGGATACGCAGTATTTT

d_gene: TRBD2
abundance: NA
j_gene: TRBJ2-1
v_gene: TRBV4-3
CDR3aa: CASSQASGLGNEQFF
CDR3nt: TGCGCCAGCAGCCAAGCTAGCGGACTGGGGAATGAGCAGTTCTTC

d_gene: TRBD1
abundance: many
j_gene: TRBJ1-5
v_gene: TRBV20-1
CDR3aa: CSALDRGRQPQHF
CDR3nt: TGCAGTGCCCTGGACAGGGGGCGGCAGCCCCAGCATTTT

d_gene: NA
abundance: NA
j_gene: TRBJ2-7
v_gene: TRBV6-6
CDR3aa: CASSPLGEPYEQYF
CDR3nt: TGTGCCAGCAGTCCGCTCGGGGAGCCCTACGAGCAGTACTTC

d_gene: NA
abundance: NA
j_gene: TRBJ1-1
v_gene: TRBV6-5
CDR3aa: CASSYSISRGTHDTEAFF
CDR3nt: TGTGCCAGCAGTTACTCGATAAGTAGGGGAACGCATGACACTGAAGCTTTCTTT

d_gene: TRBD2
abundance: few
j_gene: TRBJ2-1
v_gene: TRBV10-3
CDR3aa: CAIRGTNTRGGGFNEQFF
CDR3nt: TGTGCCATCAGAGGGACTAATACCCGGGGGGGCGGTTTCAATGAGCAGTTCTTC

d_gene: NA
abundance: few
j_gene: TRBJ2-7
v_gene: TRBV20-1
CDR3aa: CSARPGVSSYNEQYF
CDR3nt: TGCAGTGCTAGGCCAGGGGTGAGCTCCTACAATGAGCAGTACTTC

d_gene: NA
abundance: few
j_gene: TRBJ2-3
v_gene: TRBV5-1
CDR3aa: CASSLGPEYTDTQYF
CDR3nt: TGCGCCAGCAGCTTGGGCCCCGAATACACAGATACGCAGTATTTT

d_gene: NA
abundance: few
j_gene: TRBJ2-3
v_gene: TRBV4-3
CDR3aa: CASSQDRGNTQYF
CDR3nt: TGCGCCAGCAGCCAAGATCGGGGGAATACGCAGTATTTT

d_gene: TRBD1
abundance: NA
j_gene: TRBJ2-2
v_gene: TRBV10-3
CDR3aa: CAIILSGQVNTGELFF
CDR3nt: TGTGCCATCATCCTTTCAGGACAGGTTAACACCGGGGAGCTGTTTTTT

d_gene: NA
abundance: many
j_gene: TRBJ2-3
v_gene: TRBV5-1
CDR3aa: CASSLIQLTDTQYF
CDR3nt: TGCGCCAGCAGCTTGATTCAGCTCACAGATACGCAGTATTTT

d_gene: NA
abundance: few
j_gene: TRBJ2-5
v_gene: TRBV15
CDR3aa: CATSREAFLVETQYF
CDR3nt: TGTGCCACCAGCAGAGAGGCTTTCCTCGTTGAGACCCAGTACTTC

d_gene: TRBD1
abundance: once
j_gene: TRBJ2-1
v_gene: TRBV6-5
CDR3aa: CASKTGGGPEGEQFF
CDR3nt: TGTGCCAGCAAAACAGGGGGTGGCCCAGAGGGTGAGCAGTTCTTC

d_gene: TRBD1
abundance: NA
j_gene: TRBJ2-3
v_gene: TRBV12-3/TRBV12-4
CDR3aa: CASRRDRGADTEYF
CDR3nt: TGTGCCAGCCGTAGGGACAGGGGCGCAGATACGGAGTATTTT

d_gene: TRBD1
abundance: many
j_gene: TRBJ2-1
v_gene: TRBV14
CDR3aa: CASSHEGQGVDEQFF
CDR3nt: TGTGCCAGCAGCCACGAGGGACAGGGTGTCGATGAGCAGTTCTTC

d_gene: NA
abundance: NA
j_gene: TRBJ2-7
v_gene: TRBV7-2
CDR3aa: CASSLVSQGAAEQYF
CDR3nt: TGTGCCAGCAGCTTAGTCTCCCAGGGAGCTGCCGAGCAGTACTTC

d_gene: TRBD2
abundance: NA
j_gene: TRBJ2-1
v_gene: TRBV20-1
CDR3aa: CSARLGGGHNEQFF
CDR3nt: TGCAGTGCTAGATTGGGCGGGGGGCACAATGAGCAGTTCTTC

d_gene: NA
abundance: few
j_gene: TRBJ2-7
v_gene: TRBV14
CDR3aa: CASSQDREPPYEQYF
CDR3nt: TGTGCCAGCAGCCAAGACAGGGAACCCCCCTACGAGCAGTACTTC

d_gene: NA
abundance: few
j_gene: TRBJ2-1
v_gene: TRBV12-3/TRBV12-4
CDR3aa: CASSRDGSSYNEQFF
CDR3nt: TGTGCCAGCAGCCGGGACGGGAGCTCCTACAATGAGCAGTTCTTC

d_gene: NA
abundance: NA
j_gene: TRBJ1-3
v_gene: TRBV5-5
CDR3aa: CASSLAGFGNTIYF
CDR3nt: TGTGCCAGCAGCTTGGCAGGGTTCGGAAACACCATATATTTT

d_gene: NA
abundance: NA
j_gene: TRBJ1-5
v_gene: TRBV6-2/TRBV6-3
CDR3aa: CASSWTESQPQHF
CDR3nt: TGTGCCAGCAGTTGGACAGAAAGTCAGCCCCAGCATTTT

d_gene: TRBD2
abundance: NA
j_gene: TRBJ2-3
v_gene: TRBV7-2
CDR3aa: CASSLGWSGGADTQYF
CDR3nt: TGTGCCAGCAGCTTAGGCTGGAGCGGGGGGGCAGATACGCAGTATTTT

d_gene: TRBD1
abundance: NA
j_gene: TRBJ1-1
v_gene: TRBV28
CDR3aa: CASRSGQGTTEAFF
CDR3nt: TGTGCCAGCAGAAGCGGACAGGGAACCACTGAAGCTTTCTTT

d_gene: NA
abundance: NA
j_gene: TRBJ2-7
v_gene: TRBV6-5
CDR3aa: CASTYLATQYF
CDR3nt: TGTGCCAGCACCTACCTCGCCACCCAGTACTTC

d_gene: NA
abundance: NA
j_gene: TRBJ1-1
v_gene: TRBV20-1
CDR3aa: CSARDRGFPEAFF
CDR3nt: TGCAGTGCTAGAGACAGGGGTTTCCCTGAAGCTTTCTTT

d_gene: NA
abundance: NA
j_gene: TRBJ1-5
v_gene: TRBV20-1
CDR3aa: CSARDSIRPSNQPQHF
CDR3nt: TGCAGTGCTAGAGACTCCATTAGACCGAGCAATCAGCCCCAGCATTTT

d_gene: NA
abundance: few
j_gene: TRBJ2-2
v_gene: TRBV6-2/TRBV6-3
CDR3aa: CASSRATGELFF
CDR3nt: TGTGCCAGCAGTCGGGCCACCGGGGAGCTGTTTTTT

d_gene: TRBD1
abundance: few
j_gene: TRBJ2-5
v_gene: TRBV5-5
CDR3aa: CASSLAPGQGGFQETQYF
CDR3nt: TGTGCCAGCAGCTTGGCCCCTGGACAGGGAGGTTTCCAAGAGACCCAGTACTTC

d_gene: NA
abundance: many
j_gene: TRBJ1-2
v_gene: TRBV20-1
CDR3aa: CSARGTDNNYGYTF
CDR3nt: TGCAGTGCTAGAGGGACAGATAATAACTATGGCTACACCTTC

d_gene: TRBD1
abundance: few
j_gene: TRBJ2-3
v_gene: TRBV11-1
CDR3aa: CASSLAGVRDRTPNSSTDTQYF
CDR3nt: TGTGCCAGCAGCTTAGCCGGTGTCCGGGACAGGACACCTAACTCAAGCACAGATACGCAGTATTTT

d_gene: TRBD2
abundance: NA
j_gene: TRBJ2-1
v_gene: TRBV7-6
CDR3aa: CASSTTSTGEQFF
CDR3nt: TGTGCCAGCAGCACGACTAGCACGGGTGAGCAGTTCTTC

d_gene: NA
abundance: NA
j_gene: TRBJ1-5
v_gene: TRBV5-6
CDR3aa: CASSLPGVGFEGQHF
CDR3nt: TGTGCCAGCAGCTTGCCAGGGGTAGGTTTCGAGGGCCAGCATTTT

d_gene: NA
abundance: NA
j_gene: TRBJ1-1
v_gene: TRBV4-1
CDR3aa: CASSPQMGWGSTEAFF
CDR3nt: TGCGCCAGCAGCCCCCAGATGGGGTGGGGAAGCACTGAAGCTTTCTTT

d_gene: NA
abundance: many
j_gene: TRBJ1-2
v_gene: TRBV12-3/TRBV12-4
CDR3aa: CASSLKPAYGYTF
CDR3nt: TGTGCCAGCAGTTTAAAGCCCGCCTATGGCTACACCTTC

d_gene: NA
abundance: few
j_gene: TRBJ2-1
v_gene: TRBV15
CDR3aa: CATSRVTDEQFF
CDR3nt: TGTGCCACCAGCAGAGTAACGGATGAGCAGTTCTTC

d_gene: TRBD1
abundance: many
j_gene: TRBJ1-2
v_gene: TRBV5-1
CDR3aa: CASSPQTGVLANYGYTF
CDR3nt: TGCGCCAGCAGCCCCCAGACAGGGGTCCTAGCTAACTATGGCTACACCTTC

d_gene: NA
abundance: NA
j_gene: TRBJ2-7
v_gene: TRBV29-1
CDR3aa: CSVEIRTNNEQYF
CDR3nt: TGCAGCGTTGAAATTAGAACCAACAATGAGCAGTACTTC

d_gene: NA
abundance: NA
j_gene: TRBJ1-4
v_gene: TRBV10-3
CDR3aa: CAISEGGGNGEKLFF
CDR3nt: TGTGCCATCAGTGAGGGGGGGGGGAATGGAGAAAAACTGTTTTTT

d_gene: NA
abundance: few
j_gene: TRBJ2-3
v_gene: TRBV6-2/TRBV6-3
CDR3aa: CASSYGQDFSSTDTQYF
CDR3nt: TGTGCCAGCAGTTACGGTCAGGACTTCTCTAGCACAGATACGCAGTATTTT